This T cell receptor (beta chain) was recovered during a study of T-cell reconstitution after alpha-beta-depleted transplantation in children. Preparing the TCRbeta library involved the use of unique molecular identifiers. One entry per CDR3 protein, called by TCRdb with MiXCR from the PCR reads. The sample shows almost 400,000 distinct CDR3 sequences, over 20% of them seen only once. This CDR3 has 14 residues. Germline lookup yields CDR1 MDHEN and CDR2 SYDVKM. With 5 bases removed from V and 3 bases from J, the gap between germline ends came to 13 bases. This clonotype was observed many times. Sequences were derived from PBMCs from the stem cell graft donor, sampled from the stem cell graft. This TCR derives from a human donor who donated a stem cell graft to a child with acute myeloid leukemia. The chain is built from TRBV28 and TRBJ2-5; D gene ambiguous. CDR3 DNA: TGTGCCAGCAGTCTTCGCGGCCGTAAAGAGACCCAGTACTTC. This encodes CASSLRGRKETQYF.